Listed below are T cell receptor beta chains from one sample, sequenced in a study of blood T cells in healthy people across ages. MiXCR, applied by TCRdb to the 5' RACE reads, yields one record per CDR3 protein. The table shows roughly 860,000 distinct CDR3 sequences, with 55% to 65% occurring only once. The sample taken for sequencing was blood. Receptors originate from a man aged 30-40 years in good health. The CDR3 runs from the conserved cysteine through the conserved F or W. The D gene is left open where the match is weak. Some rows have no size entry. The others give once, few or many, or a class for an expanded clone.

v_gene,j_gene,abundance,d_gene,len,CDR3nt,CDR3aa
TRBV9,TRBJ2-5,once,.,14,TGTGCCAGCAGCCTTGACTCCGGAGGGGAGACCCAGTACTTC,CASSLDSGGETQYF
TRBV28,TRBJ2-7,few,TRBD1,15,TGTGCCAGCAGTTTAGTCGGGACAGGGTCCTACGAGCAGTACTTC,CASSLVGTGSYEQYF
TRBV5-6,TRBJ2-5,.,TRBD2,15,TGTGCCAGCAGCCCGGGGGGGCAGACACAAGAGACCCAGTACTTC,CASSPGGQTQETQYF
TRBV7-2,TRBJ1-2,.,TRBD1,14,TGTGCCAGCAGCTTATTAGGGGGCGACTATGGCTACACCTTC,CASSLLGGDYGYTF
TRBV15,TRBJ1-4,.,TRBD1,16,TGTGCCACCAGCAGAACTACAGGGGGCACTAGTGAAAAACTGTTTTTT,CATSRTTGGTSEKLFF
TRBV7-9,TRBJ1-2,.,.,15,TGTGCCAGCAGCTTAGAATCTTCCGGGTCGGGAGGCTACACCTTC,CASSLESSGSGGYTF
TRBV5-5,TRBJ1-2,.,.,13,TGTGCCAGCACCTCTGGCTTAAACTATGGCTACACCTTC,CASTSGLNYGYTF
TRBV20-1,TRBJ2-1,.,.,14,TGCAGTGCTAATATCATAACCTCCTACAATGAGCAGTTCTTC,CSANIITSYNEQFF
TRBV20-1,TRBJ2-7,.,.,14,TGCAGTGCTAGAGGGAGGGGGGGAACCTACGAGCAGTACTTC,CSARGRGGTYEQYF
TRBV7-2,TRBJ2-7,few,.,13,TGTGCCAGCAGCACCCAGGCAGGCCTGGAGCAGTACTTC,CASSTQAGLEQYF
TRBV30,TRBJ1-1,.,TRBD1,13,TGCGCCTGGAGTGAAGGGGGCGGGACTGAAGCTTTCTTT,CAWSEGGGTEAFF
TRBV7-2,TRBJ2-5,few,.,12,TGTGCCAGCAGTTTAATCCGCGAGACCCAGTACTTC,CASSLIRETQYF
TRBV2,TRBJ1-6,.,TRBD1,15,TGTGCCAGCAGTACACAGGGGACCCTAAATTCACCCCTCCACTTT,CASSTQGTLNSPLHF
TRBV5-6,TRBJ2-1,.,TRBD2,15,TGTGCCAGCAGCTCCCAGCGGGGGCTTTACAATGAGCAGTTCTTC,CASSSQRGLYNEQFF
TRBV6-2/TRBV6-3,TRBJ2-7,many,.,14,TGTGCCAGCAGTTACTCCCCAGGCGGAAAGAGTGCGTACTTC,CASSYSPGGKSAYF
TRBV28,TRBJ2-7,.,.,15,TGTGCCAGCAGTTTTCCCGGGAGAATTTCCTACGAGCAGTACTTC,CASSFPGRISYEQYF
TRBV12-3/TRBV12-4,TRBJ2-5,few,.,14,TGTGCCAGCAGTTCCACTGGGGGCGTGGAGACCCAGTACTTC,CASSSTGGVETQYF
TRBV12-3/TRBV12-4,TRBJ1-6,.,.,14,TGTGCCAGCAGTCCCTGGTGGGGTGGGGTTGAGGTCCACTTT,CASSPWWGGVEVHF
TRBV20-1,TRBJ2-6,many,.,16,TGCAGTGCTAGAATAGGGAGCCACCTATCGTCCAACGTCCTGACTTTC,CSARIGSHLSSNVLTF
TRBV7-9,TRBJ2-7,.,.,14,TGTGCCAGCAGCTTAGGTACGGCATACGACGAGCAGTACTTC,CASSLGTAYDEQYF
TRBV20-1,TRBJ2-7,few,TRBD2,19,TGCAGTGCTAGAGATCTGATGTTCGTAGCGGGGGACGACATCCACGAGCAGTACTTC,CSARDLMFVAGDDIHEQYF
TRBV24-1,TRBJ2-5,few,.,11,TGTGCCACCATGGGGGAAGAGACCCAGTACTTC,CATMGEETQYF
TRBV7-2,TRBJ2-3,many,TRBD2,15,TGTGCCAGCAGCTTGACCCTAGCGGGGGGTGATACGCAGTATTTT,CASSLTLAGGDTQYF
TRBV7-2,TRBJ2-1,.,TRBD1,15,TGTGCCAGCAGCCCCGGGACAGGGCCAATCGGTGAGCAGTTCTTC,CASSPGTGPIGEQFF
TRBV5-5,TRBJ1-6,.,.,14,TGTGCCAGCAGTACGAGGCAGGGTAATTCACCCCTCCACTTT,CASSTRQGNSPLHF
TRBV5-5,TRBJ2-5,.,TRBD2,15,TGTGCCAGCAGCAAGGGACTAGCGGGGGGAGAGACCCAGTACTTC,CASSKGLAGGETQYF
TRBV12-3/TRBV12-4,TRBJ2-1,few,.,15,TGTGCCAGCAGTTTATCTGGGACACCATACAATGAGCAGTTCTTC,CASSLSGTPYNEQFF
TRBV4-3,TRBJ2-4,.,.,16,TGCGCCAGCAGCCAGCAGGGGGGAATAGCCAAAAACATTCAGTACTTC,CASSQQGGIAKNIQYF
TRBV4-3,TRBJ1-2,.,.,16,TGCGCCAGCAGCCAAGAGGAACCGTTAGCTAACTATGGCTACACCTTC,CASSQEEPLANYGYTF
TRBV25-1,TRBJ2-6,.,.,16,TGTGCCAGCAGTGCTCGACAGGATTCTGGGGCCAACGTCCTGACTTTC,CASSARQDSGANVLTF
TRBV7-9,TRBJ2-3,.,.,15,TGTGCCAGCAGCCAAACTAGCAGAAGCACAGATACGCAGTATTTT,CASSQTSRSTDTQYF
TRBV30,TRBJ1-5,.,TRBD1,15,TGTGCCTGGAGTGAAGGGACAGGGGGGGATCAGCCCCAGCATTTT,CAWSEGTGGDQPQHF
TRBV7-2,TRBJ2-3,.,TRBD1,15,TGTGCCAGCAGCTTAGTGACAGGGGTGACAGATACGCAGTATTTT,CASSLVTGVTDTQYF
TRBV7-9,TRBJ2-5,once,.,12,TGTGCCAGCAGCTCATCGTGGGAGACCCAGTACTTC,CASSSSWETQYF
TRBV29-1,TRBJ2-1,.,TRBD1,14,TGCAGCGTTGAAGTCCGGGACAGGGGTGAGACCCAGTTCTTC,CSVEVRDRGETQFF
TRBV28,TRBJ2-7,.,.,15,TGTGCCAGCAGTTTATGGGCAGGGGACCCCTACGAGCAGTACTTC,CASSLWAGDPYEQYF
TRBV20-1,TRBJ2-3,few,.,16,TGCAGTGCTCCCAGACAGTTATCCACTAGCACAGATACGCAGTATTTT,CSAPRQLSTSTDTQYF
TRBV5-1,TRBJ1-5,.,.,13,TGCGCCAGCAGCTTGGAGGTCAATCAGCCCCAGCATTTT,CASSLEVNQPQHF
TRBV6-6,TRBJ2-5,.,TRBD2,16,TGTGCCAGCAGTTACTCACCGACTAGCAGACAAGAGACCCAGTACTTC,CASSYSPTSRQETQYF
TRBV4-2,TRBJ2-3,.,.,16,TGTGCCAGCAGCCAAGAACGGCGGGGCCTCACAGATACGCAGTATTTT,CASSQERRGLTDTQYF
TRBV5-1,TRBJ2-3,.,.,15,TGCGCCAGCAGCTTCGCATGGACGAGCACAGATACGCAGTATTTT,CASSFAWTSTDTQYF
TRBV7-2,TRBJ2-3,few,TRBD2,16,TGTGCCAGCAGCTTACTCGGAGGACTAGCGACAGATACGCAGTATTTT,CASSLLGGLATDTQYF
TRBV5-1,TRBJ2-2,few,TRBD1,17,TGCGCCAGCAGCTTGGTGGGGACAGGGAGGCACACCGGGGAGCTGTTTTTT,CASSLVGTGRHTGELFF
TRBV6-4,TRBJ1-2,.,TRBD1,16,TGTGCCAGCAGTGACTCGCCGGGACAGGGCGAAGGTGGCTACACCTTC,CASSDSPGQGEGGYTF
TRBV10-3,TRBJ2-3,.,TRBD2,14,TGTGCCAACTCCGTAAGCGGGGACACAGATACGCAGTATTTT,CANSVSGDTDTQYF
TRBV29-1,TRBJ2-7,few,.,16,TGCAGCGTTGTTAGGGGTACAGGGCCAAGCTCCTACGAGCAGTACTTC,CSVVRGTGPSSYEQYF
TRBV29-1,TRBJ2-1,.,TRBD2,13,TGCAGCGTTGGACTAGCGGGGGGTGGTGAGCAGTTCTTC,CSVGLAGGGEQFF
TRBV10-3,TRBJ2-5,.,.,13,TGTGCCATCAGTGAGTCGGGGGGAGGACGGCAGTACTTC,CAISESGGGRQYF
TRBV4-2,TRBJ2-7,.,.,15,TGTGCCAGCAGCCAAGAATTCCACGAAGACTACGAGCAGTACTTC,CASSQEFHEDYEQYF
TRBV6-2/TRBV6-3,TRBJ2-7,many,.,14,TGTGCCAGCAGTTTAATCCGGGAGTCCTACGAGCAGTACTTC,CASSLIRESYEQYF
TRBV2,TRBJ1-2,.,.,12,TGTGCCAGCACCCGGACGGGCGAGGGCTACACCTTC,CASTRTGEGYTF
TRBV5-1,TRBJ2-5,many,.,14,TGCGCCAGCAGCTTGACTAGCACGGAGGAGACCCAGTACTTC,CASSLTSTEETQYF
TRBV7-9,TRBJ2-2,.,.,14,TGTGCCAGCAGTAAGGACGGGAACACCGGGGAGCTGTTTTTT,CASSKDGNTGELFF
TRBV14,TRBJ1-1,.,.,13,TGTGCCAGCAGCCTGACAAAGAACACTGAAGCTTTCTTT,CASSLTKNTEAFF
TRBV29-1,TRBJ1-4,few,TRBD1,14,TGCAGCGTTGATACCGGGACAGGGAATGAAAAACTGTTTTTT,CSVDTGTGNEKLFF
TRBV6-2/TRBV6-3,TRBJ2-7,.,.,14,TGTGCCAGCAGTTACTCTGGGGCCTCCTACGAGCAGTACTTC,CASSYSGASYEQYF
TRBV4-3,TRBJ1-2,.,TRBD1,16,TGCGCCAGCAGCCAAGCCCTCGGACAGGGTGGCTATGGCTACACCTTC,CASSQALGQGGYGYTF